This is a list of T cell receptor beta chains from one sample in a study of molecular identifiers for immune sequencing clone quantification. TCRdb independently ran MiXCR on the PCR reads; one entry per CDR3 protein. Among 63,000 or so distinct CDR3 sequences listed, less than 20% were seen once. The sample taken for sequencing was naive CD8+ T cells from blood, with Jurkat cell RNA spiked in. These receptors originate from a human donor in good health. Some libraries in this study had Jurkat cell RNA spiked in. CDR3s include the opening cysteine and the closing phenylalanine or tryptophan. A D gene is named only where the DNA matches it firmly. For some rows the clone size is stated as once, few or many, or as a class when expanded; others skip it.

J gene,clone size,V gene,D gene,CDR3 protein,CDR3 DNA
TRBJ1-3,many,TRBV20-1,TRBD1,CSAWRQGEPGNTIYF,TGCAGTGCCTGGAGACAGGGGGAACCTGGAAACACCATATATTTT
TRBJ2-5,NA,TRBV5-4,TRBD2,CASSLDRLAGVRETQYF,TGTGCCAGCAGCTTGGATCGACTAGCGGGTGTCCGAGAGACCCAGTACTTC
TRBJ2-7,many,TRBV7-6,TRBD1,CASSLGEGGVYEQYF,TGTGCCAGCAGCTTAGGAGAAGGGGGCGTCTACGAGCAGTACTTC
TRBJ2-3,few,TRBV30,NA,CAWSESNTDTQYF,TGTGCCTGGAGTGAGTCTAACACAGATACGCAGTATTTT
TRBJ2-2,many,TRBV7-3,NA,CASSFGGTSGELFF,TGTGCCAGCAGCTTCGGCGGGACTTCCGGGGAGCTGTTTTTT
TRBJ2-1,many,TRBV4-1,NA,CASSQDVRVSSYNEQFF,TGCGCCAGCAGCCAAGATGTGAGGGTGAGCTCCTACAATGAGCAGTTCTTC
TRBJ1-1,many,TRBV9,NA,CASSPPETGYGTEAFF,TGTGCCAGCAGCCCACCCGAAACAGGATATGGCACTGAAGCTTTCTTT
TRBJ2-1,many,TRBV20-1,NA,CSASAFNLKPGEQFF,TGCAGTGCTAGCGCCTTCAACCTGAAACCCGGTGAGCAGTTCTTC
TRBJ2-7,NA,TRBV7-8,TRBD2,CASSLSGGFTYEQYF,TGTGCCAGCAGCTTAAGCGGGGGGTTTACCTACGAGCAGTACTTC
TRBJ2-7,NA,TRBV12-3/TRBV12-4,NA,CASSLGSVYEQYF,TGCGCCAGCAGTTTAGGTTCGGTCTACGAGCAGTACTTC
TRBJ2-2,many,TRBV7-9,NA,CARPGDTTNTGELFF,TGTGCCAGGCCAGGGGACACCACGAACACCGGGGAGCTGTTTTTT
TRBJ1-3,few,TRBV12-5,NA,CASGLVPRDLFSGNTIYF,TGTGCTAGTGGTTTGGTACCGAGGGATCTCTTCTCTGGAAACACCATATATTTT
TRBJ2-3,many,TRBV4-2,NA,CASSQEGAEGDTQYF,TGTGCCAGCAGCCAAGAAGGAGCGGAGGGAGATACGCAGTATTTT
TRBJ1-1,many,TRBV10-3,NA,CAISESGDEAFF,TGTGCCATCAGTGAGTCCGGGGATGAAGCTTTCTTT
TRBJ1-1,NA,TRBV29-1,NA,CCVTGQIGGLSGGAFF,TGCTGCGTTACAGGGCAGATCGGGGGGCTTTCTGGGGGGGCTTTCTTT
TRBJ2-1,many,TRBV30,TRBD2,CAGGVPLYNEQFF,TGTGCCGGGGGGGTGCCCCTTTACAATGAGCAGTTCTTC
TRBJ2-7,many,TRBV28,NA,CASSSGVGQPSGYEQYF,TGTGCCAGCAGTTCGGGGGTGGGACAGCCCTCCGGGTACGAGCAGTACTTC
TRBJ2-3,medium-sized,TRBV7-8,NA,CASTSGRSATSLSTDTQYF,TGTGCCAGCACCAGTGGGCGGAGCGCCACGTCCCTTAGCACAGATACGCAGTATTTT
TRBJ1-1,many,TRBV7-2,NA,CASSLLWSQNTEAFF,TGTGCCAGCAGCTTATTATGGAGTCAGAACACTGAAGCTTTCTTT